Presented here are 10 T cell receptor beta chains from one specimen sequenced in a study of blood T cells in healthy people across ages. Together with a sample-barcoded 5' primer, a J-beta primer mix was included in a second PCR lasting roughly 6 to 12 cycles. In TCRdb, the 5' RACE reads were re-called with MiXCR into one record per CDR3 protein. The repertoire holds about 1.8 million distinct CDR3 sequences, with roughly 49% as singletons. Sequenced material: blood. Receptor source: a woman aged 40 to 49 in good health.

This chain connects TRBV27 to TRBJ2-5; D is unclear. CDR1 and CDR2 (germline): MNHEY, SMNVEV (reference sequence). The length of the CDR3 is 13 residues. V was cut by 8 bases and J by 4 bases, with 14 bases left in between. CDR3 loop: CASHKGMGETQYF. CDR3 sequence (DNA): TGTGCCAGCCATAAGGGCATGGGAGAGACCCAGTACTTC.

Only a few counts were recorded for this clonotype. The chain links TRBV29-1 to TRBJ2-3; 7 bases are shared with TRBD2. Per the germline V gene, CDR1 is SQVTM and CDR2 is ANQGSEA. This CDR3 has 13 residues. CDR3 sequence (DNA): TGCAGTACTCCCCCTTTTAGCGGGGATACGCAGTATTTT. It yields the protein CSTPPFSGDTQYF.

Only a few counts were recorded for this clonotype. The CDR3 DNA follows: TGCGCCAGCAGCCAAGATAGAATGGCGGGGCATAGCGAGCAGTTCTTC. Encoded protein: CASSQDRMAGHSEQFF. The chain links TRBV4-3 to TRBJ2-1, with a weak D call TRBD2 (6 bases). Germline V gene sequence: CDR1 LGHNA, CDR2 YSLEER. With 0 bases removed from V and 10 bases from J, the gap between germline ends came to 19 bases. The CDR3 spans 16 residues.

This clonotype was observed a handful of times. The chain combines TRBV6-1 with TRBJ1-2; D is undetermined. This CDR3 has 12 amino acids. Germline V gives CDR1 MNHNS, CDR2 SASEGT. Trimming removed 2 bases at V and 0 bases at J, with 1 base between. The chain's CDR3 is CASSETNYGYTF. In nucleotides, the CDR3 is TGTGCCAGCAGTGAAACTAACTATGGCTACACCTTC.

The chain's CDR3 is CASSQASGLVTDTQYF. CDR3 DNA: TGTGCCAGCAGCCAAGCGTCGGGACTAGTCACAGATACGCAGTATTTT. The genes are TRBV4-2 and TRBJ2-3; 8 nucleotides line up with TRBD2. Trimming cost V 1 base and J 2 bases; bases outside gene matches: 5. This CDR3 is 16 amino acids long. The V gene's germline CDR1 is LGHNA and CDR2 YNFKEQ.

This clonotype appeared a few times. This chain uses TRBV7-3 with TRBJ2-1; 11 bases map to TRBD1. The germline gives CDR1 SGHTA, CDR2 FQGTGA. V shed 4 bases and J 6 bases; nucleotides not matched to a gene: 11. This CDR3 is 17 amino acids long. In nucleotides, the CDR3 is TGTGCCAGCAGCTCCCCCTCCGGGACAGGGGGACTCAATGAGCAGTTCTTC. Its translation is CASSSPSGTGGLNEQFF. The entire variable domain, with the rest obtained from reference TRBV7-3 and TRBJ2-1, is as follows: GAGVSQTPSNKVTEKGKYVELRCDPISGHTALYWYRQSLGQGPEFLIYFQGTGAADDSGLPNDRFFAVRPEGSVSTLKIQRTERGDSAVYLCASSSPSGTGGLNEQFFGPGTRLTVL.

There are a few counts of this clonotype. The chain links TRBV20-1 to TRBJ1-5, with 7 bases lining up with TRBD1. Germline CDR1 reads DFQATT; CDR2 reads SNEGSKA (reference sequence). The length of the CDR3 is 14 residues. The ends lost 5 bases at V and 2 bases at J; junction bases unmatched: 6. The CDR3 nucleotides are TGCAGTGCTTCAACCGACAGGGGCAATCAGCCCCAGCATTTT. It is translated as CSASTDRGNQPQHF.

The V gene is TRBV4-2, the J gene TRBJ2-7; D gene ambiguous. Germline CDR1 LGHNA, CDR2 YNFKEQ. V dropped 0 bases and J dropped 0 bases, with 6 bases sitting between them. The CDR3 extends over 14 amino acids. The CDR3 DNA reads TGTGCCAGCAGCCAAGAAAGTCTCTCCTACGAGCAGTACTTC. Protein product: CASSQESLSYEQYF.

The chain is built from TRBV27 and TRBJ2-1; 11 positions agree with TRBD2. CDR1 is MNHEY, CDR2 SMNVEV, per germline (reference sequence). The CDR3 covers 18 residues. V gave up 1 base and J gave up 2 bases; unmatched junction bases: 7. This CDR3 is CASSLLASSGGPYNEQFF. The CDR3 DNA follows: TGTGCCAGCAGTTTATTAGCCTCTAGCGGGGGGCCCTACAATGAGCAGTTCTTC.

The sample holds a few counts of this clonotype. This CDR3 is CASSQEEGAGETQYF. In DNA, the CDR3 is TGCGCCAGCAGCCAAGAAGAGGGGGCGGGGGAGACCCAGTACTTC. The chain joins TRBV4-3 to TRBJ2-5; D might be TRBD1 (7 bases). Trimming removed 0 bases from V and 5 bases from J, with 13 bases in between. CDR3 length: 15 residues. The V gene's germline CDR1 is LGHNA and CDR2 YSLEER.